The entry that follows covers one TCR beta chain sequence. What it recognizes is unknown. Repertoires were generated with immunoSEQ multiplex PCR, while TCRdb's copy carries only in-frame clones and drops some. The table lists approximately 94,000 clones, approximately 94% of them singletons. The sample originates from a study of siplizumab effects on memory and regulatory T cells. Study-wide results and caveats: Naive T cell populations appeared to exhibit greater diversity than memory cells and appeared to be major alloresponse contributors. Under siplizumab, an average approximately 69% of mappable alloreactive CD4+ clones were Treg-derived, compared with under 35% in controls.

CDR1 SGHTA and CDR2 FQGTGA come from the germline V gene. Trimming took 1 base from V and 0 from J, leaving 9 bases between them. This CDR3 has 15 residues. The specimen was non-Treg CD4+ T cells sorted from blood. The TCR originated in a human donor in good health. This chain joins TRBV7-3 and TRBJ1-1, with a possible D match to TRBD1 (5 bases). The CDR3 loop reads CASSLMGPLNTEAFF. As DNA, the CDR3 is TGTGCCAGCAGCTTAATGGGACCGTTGAACACTGAAGCTTTCTTT.